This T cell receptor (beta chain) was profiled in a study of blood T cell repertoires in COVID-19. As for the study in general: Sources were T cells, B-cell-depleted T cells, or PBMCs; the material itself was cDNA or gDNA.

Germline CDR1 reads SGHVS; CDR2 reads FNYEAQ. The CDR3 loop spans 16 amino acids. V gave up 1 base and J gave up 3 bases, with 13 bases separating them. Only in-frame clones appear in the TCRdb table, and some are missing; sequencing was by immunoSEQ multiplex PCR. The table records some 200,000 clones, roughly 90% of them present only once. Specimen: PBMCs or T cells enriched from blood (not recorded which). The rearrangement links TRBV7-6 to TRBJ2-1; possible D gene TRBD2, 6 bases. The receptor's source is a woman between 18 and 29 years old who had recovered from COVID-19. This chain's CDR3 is CASSLGGGMLYNEQFF. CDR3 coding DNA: TGTGCCAGCAGCTTAGGTGGCGGGATGCTCTACAATGAGCAGTTCTTC.